The 26 T cell receptor beta chains below come from one sample, sequenced in a study of cytomegalovirus exposure and HLA in healthy donors. Data came from immunoSEQ multiplex PCR; TCRdb stores just in-frame clones and leaves some out. The top ten hold about 2.2% of the sample, which has approximately 58,000 clones, 91% seen once. Sequenced: PBMCs. All receptors come from a woman aged 30 to 39 in good health and CMV-seronegative.

This rearrangement joins TRBV27 to TRBJ2-1; 9 nucleotides match TRBD2. The V gene end was trimmed by 5 bases and the J gene end by 0 bases; junction bases not matched to a gene: 17. Germline V gives CDR1 MNHEY, CDR2 SMNVEV (reference sequence). The CDR3 extends over 20 amino acids. The CDR3 sequence: CASSTPMLAGNLSSYNEQFF. As DNA, the CDR3 is TGTGCCAGCAGTACACCCATGCTAGCGGGAAATTTGAGCTCCTACAATGAGCAGTTCTTC.

The chain links TRBV4-3 to TRBJ2-7, with 9 nucleotides matching TRBD1. Germline assignment: CDR1 LGHNA and CDR2 YSLEER. The CDR3 is made up of 16 amino acids. The trim removed 1 base at V and 2 bases at J, leaving 6 bases unmatched. The CDR3 here is CASSQGSGTGTYEQYF. As DNA, the CDR3 is TGCGCCAGCAGCCAAGGGTCCGGGACAGGGACCTACGAGCAGTACTTC.

V usage is TRBV19 and J usage is TRBJ2-1, with 7 bases fitting TRBD2. The V gene end was trimmed by 0 bases and the J gene end by 6 bases; junction bases not matched to a gene: 14. The CDR3 totals 18 residues. The germline V gene encodes CDR1 LNHDA and CDR2 SQIVND (reference sequence). CDR3 DNA: TGTGCCAGTAGTATAGACGCCACTAGCGCCCTCGGGTTCAATGAGCAGTTCTTC. This encodes CASSIDATSALGFNEQFF.

The chain has TRBV7-9 and TRBJ2-3, with D uncertain. In germline, CDR1 is SEHNR, CDR2 FQNEAQ (reference sequence). The CDR3 runs 15 residues. Trimming shortened V by 1 base and J by 0 bases, and 8 bases separated the two germline ends. As DNA, the CDR3 is TGTGCCAGCAGCTTAGACAGAACTAGCACAGATACGCAGTATTTT. Its translation: CASSLDRTSTDTQYF. The complete variable domain, with remaining parts taken from reference TRBV7-9 and TRBJ2-3, reads DTGVSQNPRHKITKRGQNVTFRCDPISEHNRLYWYRQTLGQGPEFLTYFQNEAQLEKSRLLSDRFSAERPKGSFSTLEIQRTEQGDSAMYLCASSLDRTSTDTQYFGPGTRLTVL.

V usage is TRBV29-1 and J usage is TRBJ2-7, with D perhaps TRBD1 (5 bases). This CDR3 region has 13 residues. The germline V gene encodes CDR1 SQVTM and CDR2 ANQGSEA. The ends were cut back, 5 bases at V and 0 bases at J, with 11 bases in the middle. The CDR3 coding sequence is TGCAGCGTTTCCAGGGTCAGCTCCTACGAGCAGTACTTC. Protein: CSVSRVSSYEQYF.

V and J are TRBV7-2 and TRBJ2-1; 14 bases fit TRBD2. The CDR3 loop spans 17 amino acids. The V segment lost 3 bases and the J segment 8 bases; nucleotides outside the gene matches: 9. The V gene's germline CDR1 is SGHTA and CDR2 FQGNSA. The CDR3 sequence is CASSLGLAGVWVDEQFF. CDR3 nucleotide sequence: TGTGCCAGCAGCTTGGGACTAGCGGGAGTATGGGTCGATGAGCAGTTCTTC.

The chain carries TRBV4-2 and TRBJ2-7; D is unclear. Germline CDR1 and CDR2: LGHNA and YNFKEQ. Between the trimmed V and J ends, which lost 0 bases and 7 bases, there was a span of 13 bases. The CDR3 covers 14 residues. The CDR3 loop reads CASSQEQLFGEQYF. In nucleotides, the CDR3 is TGTGCCAGCAGCCAAGAACAGTTGTTTGGAGAGCAGTACTTC.

This clone showed up just once. The chain links TRBV4-3 to TRBJ2-3; 9 bases line up with TRBD2. CDR1 and CDR2 (germline): LGHNA, YSLEER. The V segment lost 2 bases and the J segment 2 bases; nucleotides outside the gene matches: 8. The CDR3 runs 17 residues. The CDR3 nucleotides read TGCGCCAGCAGCCAACTCTCGACTAGCGGCGCCACAGATACGCAGTATTTT. Protein: CASSQLSTSGATDTQYF.

The chain employs TRBV9 and TRBJ1-1; D may be TRBD1 (5 bases). The CDR3 is 14 amino acids. From germline, CDR1 is SGDLS and CDR2 YYNGEE. Trimming cost V 1 base and J 1 base, with 8 bases left between them. The CDR3 region is CASSVSQGNTEAFF. DNA for the CDR3: TGTGCCAGCAGCGTATCCCAGGGGAACACTGAAGCTTTCTTT. Complete variable domain (other parts from reference TRBV9 and TRBJ1-1): DSGVTQTPKHLITATGQRVTLRCSPRSGDLSVYWYQQSLDQGLQFLIQYYNGEERAKGNILERFSAQQFPDLHSELNLSSLELGDSALYFCASSVSQGNTEAFFGQGTRLTVV.

The chain combines TRBV4-1 with TRBJ1-1; D unclear. The CDR3 is 14 residues long. CDR1 is MGHRA and CDR2 is YSYEKL in the germline V gene. Trimming took off 5 bases at V and 1 base at J, with 11 bases between the two ends. The CDR3: CASSDWPENTEAFF. The CDR3 DNA reads TGCGCCAGCAGCGACTGGCCGGAGAACACTGAAGCTTTCTTT.

CDR3 amino acids: CASELRGRETQYF. CDR3 DNA sequence: TGTGCCAGCGAACTAAGAGGCAGAGAGACCCAGTACTTC. This chain links TRBV28 with TRBJ2-5; D is unresolved. The germline CDR1 and CDR2 sequences are MDHEN and SYDVKM. V shed 8 bases and J shed 4 bases, with 14 bases lying between them. The CDR3 contains 13 residues.

CDR3 DNA sequence: TGTGCCAGCAGTGAACAGCGTCCGAGCTCCTACAATGAGCAGTTCTTC. Protein product: CASSEQRPSSYNEQFF. V is TRBV6-1 and J is TRBJ2-1; no clear D. Trimming stripped 2 bases from V and 0 bases from J, with 11 bases between. The CDR3 has 16 amino acids. The germline V gene encodes CDR1 MNHNS and CDR2 SASEGT.

V and J are TRBV28 and TRBJ1-3, with D possibly matching TRBD1 (5 bases). Trimming pared 2 bases from V and 4 bases from J, leaving 9 bases between. Germline assignment: CDR1 MDHEN and CDR2 SYDVKM. The CDR3 has 14 residues. CDR3 sequence (DNA): TGTGCCAGCAGTTTAGAGCAGGGCGGAAACACCATATATTTT. Translation gives CASSLEQGGNTIYF.

The rearrangement uses TRBV7-3 and TRBJ2-2, with 9 bases lining up with TRBD2. There are 15 residues in the CDR3. CDR1 and CDR2 (germline): SGHTA, FQGTGA. J lost 5 bases, V lost 4 bases, and 5 bases had no gene match. This CDR3 is CASSSYLAGTGELFF. CDR3 DNA: TGTGCCAGCAGCTCTTACCTAGCGGGAACCGGGGAGCTGTTTTTT.

This sequence joins TRBV6-5 and TRBJ2-7, with 8 bases matching TRBD1. Trimming took 5 bases from V and 3 from J; bases not matched to a gene: 6. The CDR3 covers 14 residues. In germline, CDR1 is MNHEY, CDR2 SVGAGI. CDR3 DNA sequence: TGTGCCAGCAGTGGCCGAGACAGGGGCTACGAGCAGTACTTC. It translates to CASSGRDRGYEQYF.

This clone has only a few counts. This sequence joins TRBV7-2 and TRBJ2-7, with TRBD1 as a possible D gene (5 bases). Germline CDR1 SGHTA, CDR2 FQGNSA. CDR3 size: 14 residues. V shed 1 base and J shed 4 bases, with 11 bases lying between them. CDR3 nucleotide sequence: TGTGCCAGCAGCTTAGGGGGCAACCCATACGAGCAGTACTTC. Protein sequence: CASSLGGNPYEQYF. Full variable domain (outside the CDR3, taken from reference TRBV7-2 and TRBJ2-7): GAGVSQSPSNKVTEKGKDVELRCDPISGHTALYWYRQSLGQGLEFLIYFQGNSAPDKSGLPSDRFSAERTGGSVSTLTIQRTQQEDSAVYLCASSLGGNPYEQYFGPGTRLTVT.

This clone has a single count. This chain connects TRBV7-8 to TRBJ1-2, with 7 bases that match TRBD1. Per germline, CDR1 SGHVS and CDR2 FQNEAQ. V gave up 6 bases and J gave up 4 bases; unmatched junction bases: 5. CDR3 length: 13 amino acids. The CDR3 DNA follows: TGTGCCAGCAGTAACAGGGGCCTCTATGGCTACACCTTC. Its protein is CASSNRGLYGYTF.

This clone was recorded once. The V call is TRBV5-8, the J call TRBJ2-2; D gene ambiguous. The germline gives CDR1 SGHTS, CDR2 YDEGEE. The CDR3 contains 12 residues. Between the trimmed V and J ends, which lost 9 bases and 6 bases, there was a span of 12 bases. CDR3 coding DNA: TGTGCCATCATAGCACCGGCCGGGGAGCTGTTTTTT. This gives the protein CAIIAPAGELFF.

The gene calls are TRBV30 and TRBJ1-2; D may be TRBD1 (5 bases). Trimming shortened V by 5 bases and J by 5 bases, and 12 bases separated the two germline ends. Germline loops: CDR1 GTSNPN, CDR2 SVGIG (reference sequence). This CDR3 comprises 12 residues. The CDR3 DNA reads TGTGCCTGGGGCCTAACAGGATATGGCTACACCTTC. Translation: CAWGLTGYGYTF.

The chain is built from TRBV27 and TRBJ1-2, with 8 positions matching TRBD1. This CDR3 comprises 13 residues. With V trimmed by 6 bases and J by 3 bases, 3 bases remained unmatched. Per the germline V gene, CDR1 is MNHEY and CDR2 is SMNVEV (reference sequence). The CDR3 bases are TGTGCCAGCAGCTCGACAGGGGACTATGGCTACACCTTC. This translates into CASSSTGDYGYTF.

The CDR3 region is CASSPGFGVQPQHF. The CDR3 DNA follows: TGCGCCAGCAGCCCAGGGTTTGGAGTCCAACCCCAGCATTTT. The chain combines TRBV4-1 with TRBJ1-5, with TRBD1 as a possible D gene (5 bases). V was cut by 4 bases and J by 10 bases, with 17 bases left in between. This CDR3 is built from 14 residues. Germline lookup yields CDR1 MGHRA and CDR2 YSYEKL.

The chain carries TRBV9 and TRBJ2-3, with TRBD2 matching over 12 bases. Germline assignment: CDR1 SGDLS and CDR2 YYNGEE. V lost 0 bases and J lost 5; bases outside the gene matches: 7. This CDR3 is 17 amino acids long. CDR3 residues: CASSVGSSGRARDTQYF. For the CDR3, the DNA is TGTGCCAGCAGCGTAGGATCTAGCGGGAGGGCCCGAGATACGCAGTATTTT.

The gene calls are TRBV15 and TRBJ1-5; unclear D gene. Per the germline V gene, CDR1 is LNHNV and CDR2 is YYDKDF (reference sequence). The length of the CDR3 is 17 residues. V lost 1 base to trimming and J lost 0 bases, with 13 bases between them. The CDR3 protein is CATSRGEDFFSNQPQHF. Here the CDR3 DNA reads TGTGCCACCAGCAGAGGGGAGGACTTCTTTAGCAATCAGCCCCAGCATTTT.

This chain uses TRBV28 with TRBJ1-5; D perhaps matches TRBD1 (6 bases). There are 15 residues in the CDR3. CDR1 and CDR2 (germline): MDHEN, SYDVKM. V lost 8 bases to trimming and J lost 4 bases, with 18 bases between them. CDR3 in DNA: TGTGCCAGCGGAGGACAGCCCAAGAATAATCAGCCCCAGCATTTT. It codes for CASGGQPKNNQPQHF.

The V and J genes are TRBV7-6 and TRBJ2-2, with 13 nucleotides matching TRBD2. The CDR3 is made up of 16 amino acids. V shed 3 bases and J 4 bases; nucleotides not matched to a gene: 2. Per germline, CDR1 SGHVS and CDR2 FNYEAQ. CDR3 sequence (DNA): TGTGCCAGCAGCTTCGGACTAGCGGGAGTCACCGGGGAGCTGTTTTTT. It encodes CASSFGLAGVTGELFF.

This clone appeared a single time. The chain couples TRBV28 to TRBJ2-5; D is ambiguous. CDR1 and CDR2 (germline): MDHEN, SYDVKM. Trimming stripped 6 bases from V and 5 bases from J, with 7 bases between. CDR3 length equals 11 residues. The CDR3 bases are TGTGCCAGCAGAAACTGGGAGACCCAGTACTTC. Encoded protein: CASRNWETQYF.